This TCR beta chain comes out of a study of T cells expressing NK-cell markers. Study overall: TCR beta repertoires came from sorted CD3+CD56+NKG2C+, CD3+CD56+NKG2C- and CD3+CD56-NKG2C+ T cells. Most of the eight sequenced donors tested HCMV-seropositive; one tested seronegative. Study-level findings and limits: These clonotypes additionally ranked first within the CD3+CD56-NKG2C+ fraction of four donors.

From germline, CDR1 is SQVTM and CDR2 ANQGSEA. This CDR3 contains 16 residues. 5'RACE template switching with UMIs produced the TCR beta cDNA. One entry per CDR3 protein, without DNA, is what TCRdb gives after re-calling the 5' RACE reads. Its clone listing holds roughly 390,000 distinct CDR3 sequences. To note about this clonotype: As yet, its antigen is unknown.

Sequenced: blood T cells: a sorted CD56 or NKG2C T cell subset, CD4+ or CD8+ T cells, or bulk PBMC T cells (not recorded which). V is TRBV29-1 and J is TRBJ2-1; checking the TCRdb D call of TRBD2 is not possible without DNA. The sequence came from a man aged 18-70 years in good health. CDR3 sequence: CSVERASGAPYNEQFF.